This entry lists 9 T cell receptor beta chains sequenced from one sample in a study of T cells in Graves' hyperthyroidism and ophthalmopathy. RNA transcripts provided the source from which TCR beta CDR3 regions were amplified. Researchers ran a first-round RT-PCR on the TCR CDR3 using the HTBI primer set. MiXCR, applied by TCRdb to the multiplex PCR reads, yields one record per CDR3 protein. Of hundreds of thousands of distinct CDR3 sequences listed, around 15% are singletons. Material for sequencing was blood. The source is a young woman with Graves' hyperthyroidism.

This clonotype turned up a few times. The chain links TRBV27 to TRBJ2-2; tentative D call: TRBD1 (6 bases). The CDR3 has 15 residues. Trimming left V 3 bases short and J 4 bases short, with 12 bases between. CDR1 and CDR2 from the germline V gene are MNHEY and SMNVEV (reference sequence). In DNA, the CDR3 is TGTGCCAGCAGTTTTTTTTCAGGGGCCACCGGGGAGCTGTTTTTT. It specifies CASSFFSGATGELFF.

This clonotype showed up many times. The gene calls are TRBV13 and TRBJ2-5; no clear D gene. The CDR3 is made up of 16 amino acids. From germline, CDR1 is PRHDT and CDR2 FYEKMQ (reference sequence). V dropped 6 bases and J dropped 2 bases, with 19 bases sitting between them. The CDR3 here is CASSRTAEGSQETQYF. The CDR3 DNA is TGTGCCAGCAGTAGGACGGCGGAAGGGTCGCAAGAGACCCAGTACTTC. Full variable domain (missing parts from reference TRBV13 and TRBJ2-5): AAGVIQSPRHLIKEKRETATLKCYPIPRHDTVYWYQQGPGQDPQFLISFYEKMQSDKGSIPDRFSAQQFSDYHSELNMSSLELGDSALYFCASSRTAEGSQETQYFGPGTRLLVL.

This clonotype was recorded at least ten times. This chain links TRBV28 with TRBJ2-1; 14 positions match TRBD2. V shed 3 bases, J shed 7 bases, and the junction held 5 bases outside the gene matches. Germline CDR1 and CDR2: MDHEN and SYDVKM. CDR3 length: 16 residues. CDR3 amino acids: CASSFLTSGRGNEQFF. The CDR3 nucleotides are TGTGCCAGCAGTTTCTTGACTAGCGGGAGGGGAAATGAGCAGTTCTTC.

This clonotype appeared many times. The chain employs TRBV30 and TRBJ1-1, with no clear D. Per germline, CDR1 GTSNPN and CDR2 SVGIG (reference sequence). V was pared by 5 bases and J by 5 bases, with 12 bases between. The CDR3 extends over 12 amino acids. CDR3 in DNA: TGTGCCTGGGCCCTCGGAGGGACTGAAGCTTTCTTT. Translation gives CAWALGGTEAFF. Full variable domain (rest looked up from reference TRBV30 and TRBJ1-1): SQTIHQWPATLVQPVGSPLSLECTVEGTSNPNLYWYRQAAGRGLQLLFYSVGIGQISSEVPQNLSASRPQDRQFILSSKKLLLSDSGFYLCAWALGGTEAFFGQGTRLTVV.

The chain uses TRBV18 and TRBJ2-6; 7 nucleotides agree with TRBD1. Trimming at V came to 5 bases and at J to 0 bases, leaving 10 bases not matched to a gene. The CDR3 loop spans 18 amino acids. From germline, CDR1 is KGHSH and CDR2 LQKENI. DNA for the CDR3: TGTGCCAGCTCAACCCCCCGGGACAGCCTCTCTGGGGCCAACGTCCTGACTTTC. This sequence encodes CASSTPRDSLSGANVLTF.

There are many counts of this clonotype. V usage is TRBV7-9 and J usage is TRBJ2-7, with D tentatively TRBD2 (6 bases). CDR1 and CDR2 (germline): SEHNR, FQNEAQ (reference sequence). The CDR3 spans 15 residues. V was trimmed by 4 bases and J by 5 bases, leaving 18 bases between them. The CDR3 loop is CASSSALGGTNEQYF. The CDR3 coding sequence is TGTGCCAGCAGCTCCGCCTTGGGGGGTACCAACGAGCAGTACTTC.

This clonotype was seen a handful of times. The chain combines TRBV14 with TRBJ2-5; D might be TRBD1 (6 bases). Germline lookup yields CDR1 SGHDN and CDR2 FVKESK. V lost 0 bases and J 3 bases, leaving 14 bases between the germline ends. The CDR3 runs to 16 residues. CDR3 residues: CASSQDPGTLKETQYF. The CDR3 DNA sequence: TGTGCCAGCAGCCAAGATCCCGGGACACTTAAAGAGACCCAGTACTTC.

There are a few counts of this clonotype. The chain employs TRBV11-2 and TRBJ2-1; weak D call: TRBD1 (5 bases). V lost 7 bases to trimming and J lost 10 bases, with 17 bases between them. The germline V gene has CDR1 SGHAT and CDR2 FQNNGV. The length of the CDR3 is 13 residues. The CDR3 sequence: CASNSGRGNEQFF. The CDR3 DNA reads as TGTGCCAGCAACTCCGGAAGGGGCAACGAGCAGTTCTTC.

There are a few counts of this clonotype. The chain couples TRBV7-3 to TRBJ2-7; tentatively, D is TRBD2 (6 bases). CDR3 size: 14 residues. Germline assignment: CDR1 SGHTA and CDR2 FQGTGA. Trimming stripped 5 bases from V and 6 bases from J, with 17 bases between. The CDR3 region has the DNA TGTGCCAGCAGCCCGAGTCCCGGTAGCGGCGAGCAGTACTTC. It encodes CASSPSPGSGEQYF.